Given below is one TCR beta chain in context. As yet, its antigen is unknown. The data stem from a study of T cells in tuberculosis. Background on the study: IGRA-negative adolescents, IGRA-positive adolescents with latent tuberculosis and adults with active tuberculosis formed this South African cohort. Notes on the study in general: Smaller alpha distances in active tuberculosis partly reflected shorter CDR3-alpha lengths.

The assay was immunoSEQ multiplex PCR, and TCRdb's table has in-frame clones only and misses some. Among 20,000 to 25,000 clones listed, around 85% were seen once. Stated time point: new active TB diagnosis, blood taken before or within 7 days of starting treatment. The CDR3 has 11 residues. Between the trimmed V and J ends, which lost 0 bases and 8 bases, there was a span of 5 bases. CDR1 and CDR2 from the germline V gene are GTSNPN and SVGIG (reference sequence). This TCR derives from an adult with tuberculosis. The sequencing here drew on PBMCs, taken at tuberculosis diagnosis. This chain uses TRBV30 with TRBJ2-1; D is uncertain. CDR3 residues: CAWSVGDEQFF. CDR3 DNA: TGTGCCTGGAGTGTTGGAGATGAGCAGTTCTTC.